The present T cell receptor beta chain was sequenced within a study of blood T cell repertoires in COVID-19 (dated by TCRdb to about 2020). Describing the broader study: Samples from collaborators originated in the United States, Italy and Spain and spanned both the acute and convalescent phases of COVID-19. The prospective study material was composed of cDNA or gDNA derived from T cells, B-cell-depleted T cells, or PBMCs. The dataset comprised deeply sampled blood TCRbeta repertoires from subjects exposed to, actively infected with, or recovered from COVID-19. The repertoires were released in a freely available public database meant as a resource for research on the immune response to SARS-CoV-2. The samples were drawn from two sources: the first 160 participants of the ongoing ImmuneRACE study, and fewer than 1,500 subjects contributed by 6 global collaborators. A de-identified subject ID, COVID-19 status, age in years and sex were almost always included in the sample metadata. Where HLA class I and class II types were available, the types were taken from metadata supplied by the sample provider, not from assay-based typing. Study-wide conclusions, independent of this receptor: Clinical and demographic metadata were provided uncurated, with the amount varying by source and participant.

Collaborating institutions collected whole blood in K2EDTA tubes following their own protocols. For TCRbeta analysis, collaborators shipped samples as frozen whole blood, isolated PBMCs, or DNA extracted from either of those sample types. Of note for this clone: Its antigen is currently not known. Base qualities are not recorded, but no much larger clone differs from it by a single base.

The immunoSEQ Assay, a bias-controlled multiplex PCR, was used to amplify TCRbeta CDR3 regions from genomic DNA. In the authors' own workflow: The number of nucleated cells in each sample was estimated by amplification of reference gene primers within the assay. To quantify the absolute abundance of each unique TCRbeta CDR3 rearrangement, sequence reads were collapsed and filtered. For each sample, productive Simpson clonality was calculated as the square root of Simpson's diversity index across productive rearrangements. What TCRdb holds here is the immuneACCESS table cut down to in-frame rearrangements. Part of the clones is not present; checked against another copy, under half of the missing clones reflect an unresolved V gene, and the others are unexplained. The DNA was the basis for D and trimming; V, J and clone size are from that table. The sample table holds around 150,000 clones, of which 60% to 85% were seen once. In total, the top ten clones hold 3.5% to 5% of the sample.

The CDR3 contains 15 residues, cysteine and phenylalanine counted. Only the CDR3 portion is preserved as DNA: 45 bases, with reading frame beginning at the first base. V and J are trimmed by 0 bases and 7 bases, and the gene matches miss 1 base of the junction. The germline V gene specifies SGHRS as CDR1 and YFSETQ as CDR2. Sequencing was done on a sample of peripheral blood. This clonotype was sampled from a woman over 75 with active or convalescent COVID-19. In this chain, TRBV5-1 is recombined with TRBJ2-2, and TRBD2 aligns with 12 junction nucleotides. The CDR3 is CASSLGTSGIGELFF. DNA sequence: TGCGCCAGCAGCTTGGGGACTAGCGGGATCGGGGAGCTGTTTTTT.